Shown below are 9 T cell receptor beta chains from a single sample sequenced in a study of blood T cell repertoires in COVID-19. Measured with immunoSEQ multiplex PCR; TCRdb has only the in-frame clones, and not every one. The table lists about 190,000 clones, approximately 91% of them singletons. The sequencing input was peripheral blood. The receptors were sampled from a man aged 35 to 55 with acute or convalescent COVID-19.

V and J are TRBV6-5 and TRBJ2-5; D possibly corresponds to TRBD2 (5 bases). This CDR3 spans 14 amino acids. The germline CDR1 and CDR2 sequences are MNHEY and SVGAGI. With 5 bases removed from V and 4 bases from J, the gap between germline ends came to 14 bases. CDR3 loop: CASSRLIRGETQYF. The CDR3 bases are TGTGCCAGCAGTCGTCTAATCCGGGGAGAGACCCAGTACTTC.

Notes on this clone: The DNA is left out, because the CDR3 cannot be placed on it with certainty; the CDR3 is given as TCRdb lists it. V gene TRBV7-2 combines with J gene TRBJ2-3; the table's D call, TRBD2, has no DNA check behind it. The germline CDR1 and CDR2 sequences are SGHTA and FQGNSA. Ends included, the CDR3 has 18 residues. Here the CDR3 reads CASSLIFGSGVNTDTQYF.

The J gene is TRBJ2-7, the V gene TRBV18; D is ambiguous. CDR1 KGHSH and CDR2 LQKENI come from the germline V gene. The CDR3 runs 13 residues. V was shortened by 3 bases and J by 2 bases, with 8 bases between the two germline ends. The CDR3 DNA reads TGTGCCAGCTCACCGTCTACCACCTACGAGCAGTACTTC. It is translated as CASSPSTTYEQYF.

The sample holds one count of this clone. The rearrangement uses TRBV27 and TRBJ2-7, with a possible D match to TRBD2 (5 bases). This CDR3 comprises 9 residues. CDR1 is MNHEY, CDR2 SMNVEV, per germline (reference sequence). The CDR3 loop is CALAYEQYF. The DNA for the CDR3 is TGTGCACTAGCCTACGAGCAGTACTTC.

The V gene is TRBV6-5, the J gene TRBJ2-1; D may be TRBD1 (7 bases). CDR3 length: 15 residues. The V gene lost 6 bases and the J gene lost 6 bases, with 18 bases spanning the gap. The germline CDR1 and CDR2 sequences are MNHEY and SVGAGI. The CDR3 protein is CASRIRGADFNEQFF. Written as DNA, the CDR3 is TGTGCCAGCAGGATCAGGGGGGCGGACTTCAATGAGCAGTTCTTC.

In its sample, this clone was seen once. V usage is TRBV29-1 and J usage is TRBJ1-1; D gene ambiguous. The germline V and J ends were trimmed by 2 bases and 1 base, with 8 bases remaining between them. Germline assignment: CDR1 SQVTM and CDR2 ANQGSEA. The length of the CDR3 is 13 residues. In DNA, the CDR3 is TGCAGCGTTGAAAGGCAGGAGAACACTGAAGCTTTCTTT. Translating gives CSVERQENTEAFF.

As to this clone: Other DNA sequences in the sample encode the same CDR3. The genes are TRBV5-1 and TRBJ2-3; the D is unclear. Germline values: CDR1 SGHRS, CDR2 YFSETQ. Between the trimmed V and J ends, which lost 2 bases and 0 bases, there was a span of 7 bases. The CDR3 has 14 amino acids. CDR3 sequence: CASSFSSSTDTQYF. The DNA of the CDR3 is TGCGCCAGCAGCTTTAGTTCCAGCACAGATACGCAGTATTTT. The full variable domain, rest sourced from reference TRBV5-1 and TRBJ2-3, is KAGVTQTPRYLIKTRGQQVTLSCSPISGHRSVSWYQQTPGQGLQFLFEYFSETQRNKGNFPGRFSGRQFSNSRSEMNVSTLELGDSALYLCASSFSSSTDTQYFGPGTRLTVL.

The CDR3 coding sequence is TGCGCCAGCAGTAAAGGGCTGTGGGGCTCCGGGGAGCTGTTTTTT. It is translated as CASSKGLWGSGELFF. This chain joins TRBV10-1 and TRBJ2-2; maybe TRBD1 (5 bases). The germline V gene encodes CDR1 WNHNN and CDR2 SYGVQD (reference sequence). The CDR3 runs 15 residues. Trimming removed 5 bases from V and 6 bases from J, with 16 bases in between.

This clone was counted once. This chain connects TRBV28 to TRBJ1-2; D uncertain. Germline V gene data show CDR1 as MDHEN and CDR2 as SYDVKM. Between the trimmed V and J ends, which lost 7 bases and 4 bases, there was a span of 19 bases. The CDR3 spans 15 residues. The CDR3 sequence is CASTLTQTVFYGYTF. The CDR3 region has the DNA TGTGCCAGCACCCTGACCCAAACAGTTTTCTATGGCTACACCTTC.